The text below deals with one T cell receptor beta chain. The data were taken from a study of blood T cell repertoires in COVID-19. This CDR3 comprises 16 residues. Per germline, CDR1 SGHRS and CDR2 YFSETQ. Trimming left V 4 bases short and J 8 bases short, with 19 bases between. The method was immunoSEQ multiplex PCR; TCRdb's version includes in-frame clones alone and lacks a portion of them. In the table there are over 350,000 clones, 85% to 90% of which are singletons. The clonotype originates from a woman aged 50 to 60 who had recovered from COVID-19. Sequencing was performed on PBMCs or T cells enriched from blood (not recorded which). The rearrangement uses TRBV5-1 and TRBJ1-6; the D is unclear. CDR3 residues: CASSLNGYQRDSPLHF. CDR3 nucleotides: TGCGCCAGCAGCCTAAACGGGTACCAGCGGGATTCACCCCTCCACTTT.